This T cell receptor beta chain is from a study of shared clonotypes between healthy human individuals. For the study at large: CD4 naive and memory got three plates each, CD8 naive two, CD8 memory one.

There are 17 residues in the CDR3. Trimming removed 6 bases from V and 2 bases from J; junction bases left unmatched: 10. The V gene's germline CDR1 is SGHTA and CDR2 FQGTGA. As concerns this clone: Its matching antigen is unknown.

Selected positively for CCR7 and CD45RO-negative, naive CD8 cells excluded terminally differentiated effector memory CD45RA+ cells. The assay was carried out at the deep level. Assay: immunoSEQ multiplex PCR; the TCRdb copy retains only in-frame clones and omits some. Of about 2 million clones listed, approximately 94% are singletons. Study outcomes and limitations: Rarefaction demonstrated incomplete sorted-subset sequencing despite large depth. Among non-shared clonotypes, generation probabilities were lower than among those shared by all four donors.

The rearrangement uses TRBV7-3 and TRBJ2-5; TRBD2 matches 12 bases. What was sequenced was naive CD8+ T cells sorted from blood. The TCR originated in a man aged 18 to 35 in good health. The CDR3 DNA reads TGTGCCAGCAGTCCGGGACTAGCGGGTTCTATACAAGAGACCCAGTACTTC. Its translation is CASSPGLAGSIQETQYF.